A selection of T cell receptor beta chains follows, all from one sample in a study of blood T cell repertoires in COVID-19. The repertoire was sequenced with immunoSEQ multiplex PCR; TCRdb's copy has only in-frame clones and lacks some. The sample includes about 180,000 clones, about nine tenths seen only once; the top ten take approximately 9%. Sequenced sample: PBMCs or T cells enriched from blood (not recorded which). These receptors were obtained from a woman between 18 and 30 years old who had recovered from COVID-19. Both conserved end residues are part of each CDR3. The order of the fields is D gene, J gene, clone size, V gene, CDR3 DNA, CDR3 protein. A D gene is named only where the DNA matches it firmly. The size entry is marked missing in some rows and otherwise reads once, few, many or a size class.

TRBD2 TRBJ2-3 NA TRBV13 TGTGCCAGCAGCCACACTAGCGGGAGCAACGAAAGCACAGATACGCAGTATTTT CASSHTSGSNESTDTQYF
NA TRBJ1-6 NA TRBV3-1/TRBV3-2 TGTGCCAGCAGCCAAGATGAGGGACATTATAATTCACCCCTCCACTTT CASSQDEGHYNSPLHF
TRBD1 TRBJ1-1 NA TRBV5-4 TGTGCCAGCAGCAACCGGGACAGGGTAGGAACTGAAGCTTTCTTT CASSNRDRVGTEAFF
TRBD2 TRBJ2-1 NA TRBV19 TGTGCCAGTAGACTCGGGACTAGCGGGACGTACAATGAGCAGTTCTTC CASRLGTSGTYNEQFF
TRBD2 TRBJ2-5 once TRBV7-2 TGTGCCAGCAGCCCGCACCCGGACGAATTCGCGGGGGGGCCAGAGACCCAGTACTTC CASSPHPDEFAGGPETQYF
NA TRBJ2-3 NA TRBV11-2 TGTGCCAGCAGCCCCATGGCAACAGATACGCAGTATTTT CASSPMATDTQYF
TRBD1 TRBJ1-1 NA TRBV7-9 TGTGCCAGCACCTGGACAGGGGGGAACACTGAAGCTTTCTTT CASTWTGGNTEAFF
NA TRBJ2-7 NA TRBV2 TGTGCCAGCAGTAACGGGACAACTCGTCCTCACGAGCAGTACTTC CASSNGTTRPHEQYF
NA TRBJ1-2 NA TRBV21-1 TGTGCCATCTCGGGGGGAGTCAGTTACTATGGCTACACCTTC CAISGGVSYYGYTF
TRBD1 TRBJ2-7 NA TRBV10-3 TGTGCCATCAGTTCGGGACAGAGCTCCTACGAGCAGTACTTC CAISSGQSSYEQYF
NA TRBJ1-1 NA TRBV3-1/TRBV3-2 TGTGCCAGCAGCCCTCTATTTGAAGCTTTCTTT CASSPLFEAFF
TRBD2 TRBJ2-3 NA TRBV5-4 TGTGCCAGCAGCCGGAGACTAGCTGCAGATACGCAGTATTTT CASSRRLAADTQYF
NA TRBJ2-7 NA TRBV5-1 TGCGCCAGCAGCTTGGAGACTGGAGGCTACTACGAGCAGTACTTC CASSLETGGYYEQYF
NA TRBJ2-1 NA TRBV4-2 TGTGCCAGCAGCCAGGAGGGGGTGGCGGGGGTCTACAATGAGCAGTTCTTC CASSQEGVAGVYNEQFF
NA TRBJ2-2 NA TRBV12-3/TRBV12-4 TGTGCCAGCAGCCAACGAGGCACCGGGGAGCTGTTTTTT CASSQRGTGELFF
TRBD2 TRBJ2-4 NA TRBV7-2 TGTGCCAGCAGCTTAGTTGCGGGGGGGCCCAAAAACATTCAGTACTTC CASSLVAGGPKNIQYF
NA TRBJ1-4 NA TRBV27 TGTGCCAGCAGTCACCGGGACACAAATGAAAAACTGTTTTTT CASSHRDTNEKLFF
NA TRBJ1-6 NA TRBV7-8 TGTGCCAGCAGCTTACCCTTATCGACCGGGGGTTCACCCCTCCACTTT CASSLPLSTGGSPLHF
TRBD2 TRBJ2-1 NA TRBV27 TGTGCCAGCACCCCACTAGCGGGAGAGAGAAATGAGCAGTTCTTC CASTPLAGERNEQFF
TRBD2 TRBJ2-1 NA TRBV6-2/TRBV6-3 TGTGCCAGCAGTGGACTAGCGGGGGACCCAACCTCCTACAATGAGCAGTTCTTC CASSGLAGDPTSYNEQFF
NA TRBJ1-2 NA TRBV5-1 TGCGCCAGCAGCTCCATCGGGTTCGGGGGGTCCTACTATGGCTACACCTTC CASSSIGFGGSYYGYTF
TRBD2 TRBJ2-3 NA TRBV7-8 TGTGCCAGCAGCCAAGCGGGGTTAGGGGCAGATACGCAGTATTTT CASSQAGLGADTQYF
NA TRBJ1-1 once TRBV18 TGTGCCAGCTCACCAGCCGGGATGTACACTGAAGCTTTCTTT CASSPAGMYTEAFF
TRBD2 TRBJ2-3 NA TRBV3-1/TRBV3-2 TGTGCCAGCAGCCCCTGGACTAGCGGGGGGGCAGCAGATACGCAGTATTTT CASSPWTSGGAADTQYF
TRBD1 TRBJ2-2 NA TRBV11-3 TGTGCCAGCAGCTTAGAAGGGACAGGATCCGGGGAGCTGTTTTTT CASSLEGTGSGELFF
TRBD1 TRBJ2-1 NA TRBV10-3 TGTGCCATCAGTGAGGTGTGGGACAGGGGATTCAACAATGAGCAGTTCTTC CAISEVWDRGFNNEQFF
NA TRBJ1-5 NA TRBV6-5 TGTGCCAGCAGTCGCGGACAGAGTAATCAGCCCCAGCATTTT CASSRGQSNQPQHF
NA TRBJ1-2 NA TRBV2 TGTGCCAGCAGGACCACCTTCTTGGACACAAATTATGGCTACACCTTC CASRTTFLDTNYGYTF
TRBD1 TRBJ2-2 few TRBV10-2 TGCGCCAGCAGAAGCACCCAAGTCTCCGGGACAGGCTACACCGGGGAGCTGTTTTTT CASRSTQVSGTGYTGELFF
TRBD1 TRBJ1-6 NA TRBV28 TGTGCCAGCAGTCTGCCGGGACAGTTTAATTCACCCCTCCACTTT CASSLPGQFNSPLHF
NA TRBJ1-2 NA TRBV5-5 TGTGCCAGCAGCACCACAGGGATCTATGGCTACACCTTC CASSTTGIYGYTF